This T cell receptor beta chain is from a study of blood T cells in healthy people across ages. Germline V gene lookup returns CDR1 SEHNR and CDR2 FQNEAQ (reference sequence). The CDR3 has 15 amino acids. A second PCR of 7 to 11 cycles used a sample-barcoded 5' primer and a J-beta primer mix. TCRdb re-analysed the 5' RACE reads in MiXCR, keeping a single row per CDR3 protein. The sample has about 1.8 million distinct CDR3 sequences; 49% are singletons. The source material was blood. This rearrangement joins TRBV7-9 to TRBJ2-7; the D gene is possibly TRBD2 (7 bases). The J call may be wrong; the DNA end is better matched by TRBJ2-5. This TCR was sampled from a woman aged 35 to 49 in good health. The CDR3 DNA is TGTGCCAGCAGCTTAGTGGCGGGGGCCTATGAGACCCAGTACTTC. Encoded protein: CASSLVAGAYETQYF.